This T cell receptor beta chain comes out of a study of blood T cells in healthy people across ages. This clonotype appeared a few times. Through a sample-barcoded 5' primer and a J-beta primer mix, a second PCR was run for about 6 to 12 cycles. TCRdb recomputed calls from the 5' RACE reads with MiXCR, one row per CDR3 protein. The sample carries 700,000 to 850,000 distinct CDR3 sequences, under 40% recorded once. The V and J ends lost 7 bases and 2 bases, in that order; junction bases with no gene match: 12. Germline loops: CDR1 DFQATT, CDR2 SNEGSKA (reference sequence). The CDR3 has 16 amino acids. This chain uses TRBV20-1 with TRBJ2-3, with TRBD2 identical over 10 bases. Sequencing input: blood. This TCR was sampled from a man aged 18 to 30 in good health. CDR3 sequence reads: CSVERLAGDFTDTQYF. CDR3 nucleotides: TGCAGTGTTGAACGTCTAGCGGGGGACTTCACAGATACGCAGTATTTT.